The rows below give T cell receptor beta chains drawn from one sample of a study of blood T cell repertoires in COVID-19. Clones were read by immunoSEQ multiplex PCR, and TCRdb kept only the in-frame ones, dropping some. The table includes around 280,000 clones, about nine tenths detected once. Sequenced sample: peripheral blood. These receptors were collected from a woman aged 25-40 years with COVID-19, enrolled during active disease. Both conserved end residues are part of each CDR3. Fields, in order: V gene, clone size, J gene, D gene, CDR3 protein, CDR3 DNA. D genes are given only for firm matches. A clone size is listed for some rows: how often the clone was seen (once, few, many), or a class if it is expanded.

TRBV19	.	TRBJ2-4	TRBD1	CASSQGAKNIQYF	TGTGCCAGCTCACAGGGGGCGAAAAACATTCAGTACTTC
TRBV28	.	TRBJ2-7	TRBD1	CASCHLDRDNEQYF	TGTGCCAGCTGCCATCTGGACAGGGACAACGAGCAGTACTTC
TRBV18	.	TRBJ2-1	TRBD2	CASSIAGRNEQFF	TGTGCCAGCTCTATAGCGGGTAGGAATGAGCAGTTCTTC
TRBV12-2	.	TRBJ2-7	.	CASRPLTSGQDSYEQYF	TGTGCAAGTCGCCCCCTGACTAGCGGGCAAGACTCCTACGAGCAGTACTTC
TRBV28	.	TRBJ1-1	TRBD1	CASHRGLRNTEAFF	TGTGCCAGTCACAGGGGGCTCAGGAACACTGAAGCTTTCTTT
TRBV6-4	.	TRBJ2-7	.	CASSEFPSYEQYF	TGTGCCAGCAGTGAGTTTCCTTCCTACGAGCAGTACTTC
TRBV30	once	TRBJ2-7	TRBD1	CAWSGQGARYEQYF	TGTGCCTGGAGTGGACAGGGGGCGAGGTACGAGCAGTACTTC
TRBV18	few	TRBJ1-1	.	CASSKDKNTEAFF	TGTGCCAGCTCAAAAGACAAGAACACTGAAGCTTTCTTT
TRBV30	.	TRBJ1-6	.	CAWSGQANNSPLHF	TGTGCCTGGAGTGGACAGGCTAATAATTCACCCCTCCACTTT
TRBV4-1	.	TRBJ2-7	.	CASSQPLVSDEQYF	TGCGCCAGCAGCCAACCCCTCGTTTCCGACGAGCAGTACTTC
TRBV3-1/TRBV3-2	.	TRBJ2-2	.	CASRVGVNTGELFF	TGTGCCAGCAGAGTCGGGGTAAACACCGGGGAGCTGTTTTTT
TRBV19	.	TRBJ1-5	TRBD1	CASSTAGTGDWKPQHF	TGTGCCAGTAGTACAGCCGGGACAGGGGATTGGAAGCCCCAGCATTTT
TRBV2	.	TRBJ1-2	.	CASSEVLGVGYGYTF	TGTGCCAGCAGTGAAGTGTTAGGGGTGGGCTATGGCTACACCTTC
TRBV4-3	.	TRBJ1-4	TRBD1	CASSHRTGTGNEKLFF	TGCGCCAGCAGCCATCGGACCGGGACAGGGAATGAAAAACTGTTTTTT
TRBV6-9	once	TRBJ2-7	.	CASSGEAGSSYEQYF	TGTGCCAGCAGCGGGGAAGCGGGTTCCTCCTACGAGCAGTACTTC
TRBV5-8	.	TRBJ2-1	.	CASSLSSGLSYNEQFF	TGTGCCAGCAGCTTGAGTAGCGGCTTATCCTACAATGAGCAGTTCTTC
TRBV6-5	.	TRBJ2-7	.	CASKGSSYEQYF	TGTGCCAGCAAAGGGAGCTCCTACGAGCAGTACTTC
TRBV3-1/TRBV3-2	.	TRBJ2-5	.	CASSPLNWYQETQYF	TGTGCCAGCTCCCCACTAAATTGGTACCAAGAGACCCAGTACTTC
TRBV3-1/TRBV3-2	.	TRBJ1-5	.	CASSQGRDQPQHF	TGTGCCAGCAGCCAAGGGAGGGATCAGCCCCAGCATTTT
TRBV7-3	few	TRBJ2-3	.	CASSLRAGPRTDTQYF	TGTGCCAGCAGCTTAAGAGCAGGGCCCCGCACAGATACGCAGTATTTT
TRBV5-4	once	TRBJ2-7	.	CASSLRLGAREQYF	TGTGCCAGCAGCTTGCGACTAGGGGCTAGGGAGCAGTACTTC